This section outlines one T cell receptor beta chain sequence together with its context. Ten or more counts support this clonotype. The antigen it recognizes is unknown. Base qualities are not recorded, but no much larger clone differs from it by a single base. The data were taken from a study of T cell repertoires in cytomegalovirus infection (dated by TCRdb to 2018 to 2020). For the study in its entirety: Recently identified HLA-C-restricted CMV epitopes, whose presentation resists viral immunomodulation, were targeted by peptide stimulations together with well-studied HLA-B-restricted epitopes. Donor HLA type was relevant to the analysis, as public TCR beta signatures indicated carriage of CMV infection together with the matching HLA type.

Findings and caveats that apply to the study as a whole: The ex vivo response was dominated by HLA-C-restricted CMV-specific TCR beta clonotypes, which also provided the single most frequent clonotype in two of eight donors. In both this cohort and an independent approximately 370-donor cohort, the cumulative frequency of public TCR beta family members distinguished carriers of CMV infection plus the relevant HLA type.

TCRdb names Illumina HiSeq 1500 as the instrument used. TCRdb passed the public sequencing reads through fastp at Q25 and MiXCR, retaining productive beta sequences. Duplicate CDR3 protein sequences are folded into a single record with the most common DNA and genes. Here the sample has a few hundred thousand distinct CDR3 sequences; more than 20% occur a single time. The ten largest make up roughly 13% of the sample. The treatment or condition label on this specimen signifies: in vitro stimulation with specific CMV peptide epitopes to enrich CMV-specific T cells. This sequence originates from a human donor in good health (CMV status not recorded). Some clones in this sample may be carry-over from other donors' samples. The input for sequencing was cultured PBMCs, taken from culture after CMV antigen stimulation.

The DNA reads as follows: TGTGCCACCAGCAGAGATCGGGGGTATACCATTCAGTACTTC. Its protein reads: CATSRDRGYTIQYF. This chain is built from TRBV15 and TRBJ2-4; the D gene is perhaps TRBD2, from 6 matching bases. V and J are truncated by 0 bases and 9 bases respectively, leaving an intervening sequence of 12 bases. From a lookup of the germline V gene (reference sequence), CDR1 and CDR2 are LNHNV and YYDKDF. From the cysteine through the phenylalanine, the CDR3 covers 14 amino acids. Of the read, only the CDR3 DNA is kept; its 42 bases are in frame from base 1. The CDR3 plus the reference TRBV15 and TRBJ2-4 genes for the other parts give the full variable domain: DAMVIQNPRYQVTQFGKPVTLSCSQTLNHNVMYWYQQKSSQAPKLLFHYYDKDFNNEADTPDNFQSRRPNTSFCFLDIRSPGLGDTAMYLCATSRDRGYTIQYFGAGTRLSVL.